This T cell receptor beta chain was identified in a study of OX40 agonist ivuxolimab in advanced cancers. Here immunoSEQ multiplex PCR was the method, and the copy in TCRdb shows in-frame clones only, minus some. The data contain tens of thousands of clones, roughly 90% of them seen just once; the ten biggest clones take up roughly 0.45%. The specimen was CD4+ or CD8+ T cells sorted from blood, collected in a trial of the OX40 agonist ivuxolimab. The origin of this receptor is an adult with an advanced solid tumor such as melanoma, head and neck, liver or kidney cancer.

As DNA, the CDR3 is TGCGCCAGCCGAACAGGGATGGGGGGTGAAAAACTGTTTTTT. Protein: CASRTGMGGEKLFF. The genes are TRBV4-1 and TRBJ1-4, with TRBD1 as a possible D gene (6 bases). The germline V and J ends were trimmed by 8 bases and 7 bases, with 17 bases remaining between them. The CDR3 runs 14 residues. Germline loops: CDR1 MGHRA, CDR2 YSYEKL.